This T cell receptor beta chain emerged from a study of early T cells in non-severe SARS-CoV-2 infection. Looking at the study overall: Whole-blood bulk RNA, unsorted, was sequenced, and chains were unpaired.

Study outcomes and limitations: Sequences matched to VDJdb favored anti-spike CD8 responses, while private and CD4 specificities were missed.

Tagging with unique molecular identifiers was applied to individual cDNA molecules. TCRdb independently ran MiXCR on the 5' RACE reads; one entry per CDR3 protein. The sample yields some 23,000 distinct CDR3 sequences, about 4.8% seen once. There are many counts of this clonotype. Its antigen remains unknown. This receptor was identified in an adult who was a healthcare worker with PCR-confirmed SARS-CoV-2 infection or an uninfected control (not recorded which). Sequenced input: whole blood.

The chain's CDR3 is CSARDWGRGSEAFF. For the CDR3, the DNA is TGCAGTGCTAGAGATTGGGGCAGGGGCAGTGAAGCTTTCTTT. The chain joins TRBV20-1 to TRBJ1-1; D is possibly TRBD1 (6 bases). V was cut by 0 bases and J by 7 bases, with 15 bases left in between. The CDR3 is 14 residues long. The germline V gene has CDR1 DFQATT and CDR2 SNEGSKA (reference sequence).